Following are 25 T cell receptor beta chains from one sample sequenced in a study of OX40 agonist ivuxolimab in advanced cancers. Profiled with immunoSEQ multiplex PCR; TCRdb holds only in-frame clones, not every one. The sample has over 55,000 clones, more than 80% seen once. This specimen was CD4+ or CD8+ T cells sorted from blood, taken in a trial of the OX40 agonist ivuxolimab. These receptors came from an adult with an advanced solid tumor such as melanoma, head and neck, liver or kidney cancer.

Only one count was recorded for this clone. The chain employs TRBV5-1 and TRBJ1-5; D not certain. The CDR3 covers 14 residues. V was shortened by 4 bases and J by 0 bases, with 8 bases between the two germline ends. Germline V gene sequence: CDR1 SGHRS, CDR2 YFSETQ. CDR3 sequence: CASSPDNSNQPQHF. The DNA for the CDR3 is TGCGCCAGCAGCCCCGACAATAGCAATCAGCCCCAGCATTTT.

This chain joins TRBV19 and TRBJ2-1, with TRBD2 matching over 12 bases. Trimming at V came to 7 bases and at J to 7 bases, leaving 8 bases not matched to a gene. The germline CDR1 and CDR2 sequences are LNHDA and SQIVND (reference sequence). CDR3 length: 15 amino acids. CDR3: CASIQLAGGRNEQFF. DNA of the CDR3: TGTGCCAGTATTCAGCTAGCGGGAGGGCGGAATGAGCAGTTCTTC.

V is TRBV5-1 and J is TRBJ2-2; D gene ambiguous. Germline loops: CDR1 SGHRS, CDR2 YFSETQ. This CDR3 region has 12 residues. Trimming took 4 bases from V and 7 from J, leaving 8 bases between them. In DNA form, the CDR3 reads TGCGCCAGCAGCCTCTGGGACGGGGAGCTGTTTTTT. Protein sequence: CASSLWDGELFF.

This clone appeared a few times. The CDR3 DNA is TGTGCCAGCATCGGACAGGGGGGGAAGTATAGCAATCAGCCCCAGCATTTT. Translated, it gives CASIGQGGKYSNQPQHF. The rearrangement uses TRBV2 and TRBJ1-5; TRBD1 aligns across 10 bases. CDR3 length: 17 residues. Trimming took 7 bases from V and 0 from J; bases not matched to a gene: 9. The germline CDR1 and CDR2 sequences are SNHLY and FYNNEI.

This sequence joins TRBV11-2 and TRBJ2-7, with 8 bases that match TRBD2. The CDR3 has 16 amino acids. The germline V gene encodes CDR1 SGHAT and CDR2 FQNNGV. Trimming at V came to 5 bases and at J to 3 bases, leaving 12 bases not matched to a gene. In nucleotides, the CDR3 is TGTGCCAGCAGCCCGCAGGGGATAGCGGGAAACTACGAGCAGTACTTC. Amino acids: CASSPQGIAGNYEQYF. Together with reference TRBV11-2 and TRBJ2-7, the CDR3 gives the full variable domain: EAGVAQSPRYKIIEKRQSVAFWCNPISGHATLYWYQQILGQGPKLLIQFQNNGVVDDSQLPKDRFSAERLKGVDSTLKIQPAKLEDSAVYLCASSPQGIAGNYEQYFGPGTRLTVT.

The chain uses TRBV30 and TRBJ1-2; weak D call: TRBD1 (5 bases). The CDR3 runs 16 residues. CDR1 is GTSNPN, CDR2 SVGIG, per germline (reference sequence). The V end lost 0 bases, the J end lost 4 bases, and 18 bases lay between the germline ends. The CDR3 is CAWSVSPGAGGYGYTF. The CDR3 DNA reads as TGTGCCTGGAGTGTATCCCCCGGGGCGGGAGGCTATGGCTACACCTTC.

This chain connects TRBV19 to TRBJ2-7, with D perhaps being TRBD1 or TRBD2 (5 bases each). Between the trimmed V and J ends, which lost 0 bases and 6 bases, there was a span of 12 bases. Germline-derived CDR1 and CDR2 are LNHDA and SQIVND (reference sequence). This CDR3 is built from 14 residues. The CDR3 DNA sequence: TGTGCCAGTAGTATAGATCGGGGACCGGTCGAGCAGTACTTC. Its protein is CASSIDRGPVEQYF.

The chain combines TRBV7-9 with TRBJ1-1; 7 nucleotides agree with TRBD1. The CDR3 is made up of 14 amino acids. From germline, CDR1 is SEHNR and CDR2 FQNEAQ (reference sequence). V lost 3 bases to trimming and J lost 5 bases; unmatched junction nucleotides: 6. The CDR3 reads CASSFDRDRTEAFF. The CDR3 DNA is TGTGCCAGCAGCTTTGACAGGGATAGAACTGAAGCTTTCTTT.

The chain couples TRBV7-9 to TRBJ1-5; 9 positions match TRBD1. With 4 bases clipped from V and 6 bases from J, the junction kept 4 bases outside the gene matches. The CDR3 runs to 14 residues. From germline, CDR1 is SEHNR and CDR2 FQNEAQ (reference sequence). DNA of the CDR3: TGTGCCAGCAGCTCGGGACAGGGAGGTCAGCCCCAGCATTTT. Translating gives CASSSGQGGQPQHF.

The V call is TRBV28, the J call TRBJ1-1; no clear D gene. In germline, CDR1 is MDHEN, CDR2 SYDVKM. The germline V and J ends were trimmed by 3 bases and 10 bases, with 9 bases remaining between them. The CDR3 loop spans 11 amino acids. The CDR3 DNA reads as TGTGCCAGCAGTTTGGCCTTCGCAGCTTTCTTT. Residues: CASSLAFAAFF.

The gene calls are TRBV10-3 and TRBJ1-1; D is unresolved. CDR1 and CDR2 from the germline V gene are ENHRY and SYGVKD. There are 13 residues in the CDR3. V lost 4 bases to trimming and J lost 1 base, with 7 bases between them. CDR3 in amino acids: CAISVVENTEAFF. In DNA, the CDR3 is TGTGCCATCAGTGTCGTAGAGAACACTGAAGCTTTCTTT.

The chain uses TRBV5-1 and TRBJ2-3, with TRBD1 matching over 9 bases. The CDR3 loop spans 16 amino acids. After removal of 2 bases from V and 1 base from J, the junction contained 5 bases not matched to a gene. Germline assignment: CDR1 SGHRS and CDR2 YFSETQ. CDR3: CASSFGDRDRTDTQYF. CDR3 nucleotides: TGCGCCAGCAGCTTCGGGGACAGGGACCGCACAGATACGCAGTATTTT.

CDR3 DNA sequence: TGCGCCAGCAGCCGTCAGGAGGCCAACACTGAAGCTTTCTTT. Its translation is CASSRQEANTEAFF. The chain combines TRBV5-1 with TRBJ1-1; D is ambiguous. Trimming removed 4 bases from V and 2 bases from J, with 12 bases in between. This CDR3 comprises 14 residues. The germline CDR1 and CDR2 sequences are SGHRS and YFSETQ.

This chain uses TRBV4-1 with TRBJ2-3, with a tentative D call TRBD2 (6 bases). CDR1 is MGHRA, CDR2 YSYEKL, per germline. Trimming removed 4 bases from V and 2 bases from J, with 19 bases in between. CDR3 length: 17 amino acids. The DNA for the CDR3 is TGCGCCAGCAGCCGCTCCCGGTCCGCGGACTACACAGATACGCAGTATTTT. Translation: CASSRSRSADYTDTQYF.

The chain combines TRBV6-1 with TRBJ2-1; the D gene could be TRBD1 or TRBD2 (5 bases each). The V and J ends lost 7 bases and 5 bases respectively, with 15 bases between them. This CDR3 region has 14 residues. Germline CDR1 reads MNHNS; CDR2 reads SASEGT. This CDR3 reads CASTALGRDNEQFF. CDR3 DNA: TGTGCCAGCACCGCCCTGGGGCGGGACAATGAGCAGTTCTTC.

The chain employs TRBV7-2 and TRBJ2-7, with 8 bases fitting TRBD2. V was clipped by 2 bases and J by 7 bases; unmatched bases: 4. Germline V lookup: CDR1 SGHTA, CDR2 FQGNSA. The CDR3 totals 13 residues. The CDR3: CASSLQVAGEQYF. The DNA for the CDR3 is TGTGCCAGCAGCTTACAAGTAGCGGGGGAGCAGTACTTC.

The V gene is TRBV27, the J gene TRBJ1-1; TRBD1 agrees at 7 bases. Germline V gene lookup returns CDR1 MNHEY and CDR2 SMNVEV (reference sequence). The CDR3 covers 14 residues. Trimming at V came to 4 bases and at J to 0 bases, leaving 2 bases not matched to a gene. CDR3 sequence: CASSWGQLNTEAFF. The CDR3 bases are TGTGCCAGCAGTTGGGGACAGCTGAACACTGAAGCTTTCTTT.

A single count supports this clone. The CDR3 is CASRLAGGPHNEQFF. In DNA, the CDR3 is TGTGCCAGCAGGCTAGCGGGAGGGCCCCACAATGAGCAGTTCTTC. The chain carries TRBV28 and TRBJ2-1, with 12 bases identical to TRBD2. Unmatched junction bases numbered 5, after V lost 6 bases and J lost 5 bases. This CDR3 region has 15 residues. CDR1 and CDR2 (germline): MDHEN, SYDVKM.

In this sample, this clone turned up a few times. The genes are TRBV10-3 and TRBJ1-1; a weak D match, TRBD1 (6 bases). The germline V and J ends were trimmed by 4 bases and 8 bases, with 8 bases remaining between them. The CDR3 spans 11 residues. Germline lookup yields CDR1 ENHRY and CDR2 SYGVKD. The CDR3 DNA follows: TGTGCCATCAGTGGTGACAGGGAAGCTTTCTTT. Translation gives CAISGDREAFF.

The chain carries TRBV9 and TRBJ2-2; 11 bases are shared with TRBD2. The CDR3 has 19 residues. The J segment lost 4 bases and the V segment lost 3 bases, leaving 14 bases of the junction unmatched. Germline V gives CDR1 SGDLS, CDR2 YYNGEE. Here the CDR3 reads CASSAAGGSGRAGTGELFF. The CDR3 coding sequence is TGTGCCAGCAGCGCCGCGGGGGGTAGCGGGAGGGCCGGCACCGGGGAGCTGTTTTTT.

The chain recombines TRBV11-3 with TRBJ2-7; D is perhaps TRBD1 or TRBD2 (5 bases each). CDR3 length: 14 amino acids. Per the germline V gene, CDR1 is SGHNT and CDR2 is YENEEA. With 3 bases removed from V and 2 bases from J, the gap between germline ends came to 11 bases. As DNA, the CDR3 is TGTGCCAGCAGCTTGGCAGGGAGTCCCTACGAGCAGTACTTC. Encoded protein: CASSLAGSPYEQYF.

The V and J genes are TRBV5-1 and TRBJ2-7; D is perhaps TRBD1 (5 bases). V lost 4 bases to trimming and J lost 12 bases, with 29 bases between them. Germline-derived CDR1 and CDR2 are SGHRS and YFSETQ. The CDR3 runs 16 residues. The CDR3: CASSGSGAEVYLDAYF. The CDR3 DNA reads TGCGCCAGCAGCGGCTCTGGGGCAGAGGTCTACCTCGACGCGTACTTC.

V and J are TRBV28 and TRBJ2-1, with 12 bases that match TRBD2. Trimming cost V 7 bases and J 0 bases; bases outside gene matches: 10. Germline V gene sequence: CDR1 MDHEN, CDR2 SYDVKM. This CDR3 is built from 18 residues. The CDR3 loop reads CASIGQGTSGRSYNEQFF. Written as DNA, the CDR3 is TGTGCCAGCATAGGACAGGGGACTAGCGGGCGCTCCTACAATGAGCAGTTCTTC.

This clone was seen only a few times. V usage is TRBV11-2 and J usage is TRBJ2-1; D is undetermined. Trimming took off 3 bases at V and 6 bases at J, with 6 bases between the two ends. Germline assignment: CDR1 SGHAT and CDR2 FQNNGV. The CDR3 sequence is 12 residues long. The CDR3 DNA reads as TGTGCCAGCAGCTTGGGCCTCAATGAGCAGTTCTTC. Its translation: CASSLGLNEQFF.

CDR3 sequence: CASSPDLAPEYF. The CDR3 bases are TGTGCCAGCTCACCAGATCTAGCTCCTGAGTATTTT. The rearrangement uses TRBV18 and TRBJ2-3; possibly TRBD2 for D (5 bases). This CDR3 has 12 amino acids. Germline V gene lookup returns CDR1 KGHSH and CDR2 LQKENI. Trimming took off 2 bases at V and 13 bases at J, with 13 bases between the two ends.